A single sample is the source of the 31 T cell receptor beta chains below, sequenced in a study of tumor T cells in aggressive B-cell lymphoma. Repertoires were generated with immunoSEQ multiplex PCR, while TCRdb's copy carries only in-frame clones and drops some. The repertoire has about 2,300 clones, roughly 95% of them found once; the top ten carry about 2.5%. Source material: tumor tissue. These receptors all come from an adult with diffuse large B cell lymphoma.

The chain recombines TRBV7-2 with TRBJ2-5, with unresolved D. This CDR3 spans 12 amino acids. Trimming stripped 1 base from V and 5 bases from J, with 5 bases between. Per germline, CDR1 SGHTA and CDR2 FQGNSA. The CDR3 DNA sequence: TGTGCCAGCAGCTTAGAACGGGAGACCCAGTACTTC. Translated, it gives CASSLERETQYF.

The chain's CDR3 is CASSPTGELFF. As DNA, the CDR3 is TGTGCCAGCAGCCCGACCGGGGAGCTGTTTTTT. The V gene is TRBV13, the J gene TRBJ2-2; D uncertain. The CDR3 consists of 11 residues. With 5 bases removed from V and 5 bases from J, the gap between germline ends came to 3 bases. Looked up from germline, CDR1 is PRHDT and CDR2 is FYEKMQ (reference sequence).

This chain connects TRBV28 to TRBJ2-1; 7 nucleotides match TRBD2. The CDR3 has 14 residues. V lost 7 bases and J lost 4; bases outside the gene matches: 7. The germline V gene has CDR1 MDHEN and CDR2 SYDVKM. DNA for the CDR3: TGTGCCAGCATCTCGGGGGGACCGTACAATGAGCAGTTCTTC. This sequence encodes CASISGGPYNEQFF.

This chain connects TRBV7-8 to TRBJ2-5; 7 bases are a match to TRBD2. The J call is doubtful: the DNA matches TRBJ2-7 better. The CDR3 has 16 residues. In germline, CDR1 is SGHVS, CDR2 FQNEAQ. The CDR3 nucleotides read TGTGCCAGCAGCTGGAAGCGGGATCTGAGCTCCTACGAGCAGTACTTC. Encoded protein: CASSWKRDLSSYEQYF.

In this sample, this clone turned up once. The chain carries TRBV7-2 and TRBJ2-2, with D tentatively TRBD1 (6 bases). This CDR3 is 15 amino acids long. V was clipped by 2 bases and J by 0 bases, with 7 bases between them. The germline V gene has CDR1 SGHTA and CDR2 FQGNSA. The CDR3, as DNA: TGTGCCAGCAGCTTATGGGGGCCGAACACCGGGGAGCTGTTTTTT. Its protein is CASSLWGPNTGELFF. The whole variable domain, remainder taken from reference TRBV7-2 and TRBJ2-2, is GAGVSQSPSNKVTEKGKDVELRCDPISGHTALYWYRQSLGQGLEFLIYFQGNSAPDKSGLPSDRFSAERTGGSVSTLTIQRTQQEDSAVYLCASSLWGPNTGELFFGEGSRLTVL.

V gene TRBV7-2 combines with J gene TRBJ2-1; D gene unclear. The CDR3 is 14 amino acids. CDR1 is SGHTA, CDR2 FQGNSA, per germline. Between the trimmed V and J ends, which lost 3 bases and 0 bases, there was a span of 6 bases. The CDR3 nucleotides read TGTGCCAGCAGCTTTAGGAGCTCCTACAATGAGCAGTTCTTC. Its protein is CASSFRSSYNEQFF.

V gene TRBV11-3 combines with J gene TRBJ2-1, with D maybe TRBD1 (6 bases). The CDR3 is 15 amino acids. Germline V CDR1 and CDR2: SGHNT, YENEEA. The germline V and J ends were trimmed by 6 bases and 5 bases, with 17 bases remaining between them. The CDR3 DNA is TGTGCCAGCAGGGCTCGTGGGGGCGCTAACAATGAGCAGTTCTTC. Translating it yields CASRARGGANNEQFF.

This clone was detected a few times. The chain carries TRBV5-1 and TRBJ1-4, with D unresolved. Trimming took off 0 bases at V and 5 bases at J, with 8 bases between the two ends. The CDR3 is 14 amino acids. Germline CDR1 SGHRS, CDR2 YFSETQ. CDR3 loop: CASSLAQANEKLFF. The CDR3 DNA sequence: TGCGCCAGCAGCTTGGCGCAGGCAAATGAAAAACTGTTTTTT.

As regards this clone: The same CDR3 arises from other DNA sequences in this sample as well. V and J are TRBV30 and TRBJ1-2; TRBD1 matches at 7 bases. The junction had 4 bases not matched to a gene; V was cut back by 0 bases and J by 9 bases. The CDR3 has 12 residues. From germline, CDR1 is GTSNPN and CDR2 SVGIG (reference sequence). CDR3 in DNA: TGTGCCTGGAGTGTGGGGACAGAGAGCTACACCTTC. The encoded protein is CAWSVGTESYTF. The full variable domain, rest sourced from reference TRBV30 and TRBJ1-2, is SQTIHQWPATLVQPVGSPLSLECTVEGTSNPNLYWYRQAAGRGLQLLFYSVGIGQISSEVPQNLSASRPQDRQFILSSKKLLLSDSGFYLCAWSVGTESYTFGSGTRLTVV.

This clone has a single count. The chain is built from TRBV5-6 and TRBJ2-7, with D possibly being TRBD1 (6 bases). Germline CDR1 and CDR2: SGHDT and YYEEEE. The CDR3 covers 16 residues. V was shortened by 2 bases and J by 0 bases, with 15 bases between the two germline ends. Here the CDR3 reads CASSFYRAASSYEQYF. For the CDR3, the DNA is TGTGCCAGCAGCTTCTACAGGGCCGCGTCCTCCTACGAGCAGTACTTC.

The rearrangement joins TRBV28 to TRBJ2-1; 8 bases align to TRBD2. The CDR3 totals 16 residues. Per the germline V gene, CDR1 is MDHEN and CDR2 is SYDVKM. V shed 6 bases, J shed 6 bases, and the junction held 13 bases outside the gene matches. The CDR3 loop reads CASSPRGGPSTNEQFF. CDR3 nucleotides: TGTGCCAGCAGCCCACGCGGGGGGCCTAGCACCAATGAGCAGTTCTTC. The whole variable domain, remainder taken from reference TRBV28 and TRBJ2-1, is DVKVTQSSRYLVKRTGEKVFLECVQDMDHENMFWYRQDPGLGLRLIYFSYDVKMKEKGDIPEGYSVSREKKERFSLILESASTNQTSMYLCASSPRGGPSTNEQFFGPGTRLTVL.

V usage is TRBV4-2 and J usage is TRBJ1-2; 10 bases agree with TRBD1. V shed 0 bases and J 4 bases; nucleotides not matched to a gene: 5. This CDR3 region has 16 residues. The germline gives CDR1 LGHNA, CDR2 YNFKEQ. CDR3 in amino acids: CASSQDQGDRGYGYTF. CDR3 coding DNA: TGTGCCAGCAGCCAAGATCAGGGGGACAGGGGCTATGGCTACACCTTC.

The V and J genes are TRBV27 and TRBJ1-5; no definite D call. The CDR3 runs to 12 residues. Trimming shortened V by 8 bases and J by 3 bases, and 8 bases separated the two germline ends. Looked up from germline, CDR1 is MNHEY and CDR2 is SMNVEV (reference sequence). As DNA, the CDR3 is TGTGCCAGCCGAGGCCCCAATCAGCCCCAGCATTTT. It encodes CASRGPNQPQHF.

V is TRBV18 and J is TRBJ1-1; a weak D match, TRBD1 (5 bases). Trimming removed 1 base at V and 7 bases at J, with 19 bases between. The germline V gene encodes CDR1 KGHSH and CDR2 LQKENI. The CDR3 loop spans 16 amino acids. CDR3: CASSPLPGARGNEAFF. The CDR3 DNA sequence: TGTGCCAGCTCACCACTCCCCGGGGCGCGGGGGAATGAAGCTTTCTTT.

The chain recombines TRBV19 with TRBJ1-4; a possible D gene is TRBD1 (5 bases). V lost 4 bases to trimming and J lost 8 bases, with 17 bases between them. CDR1 is LNHDA, CDR2 SQIVND, per germline (reference sequence). The CDR3 has 15 amino acids. The CDR3 reads CASSNGQGLGEKLFF. DNA of the CDR3: TGTGCCAGTAGTAACGGGCAGGGCCTGGGGGAAAAACTGTTTTTT.

The rearrangement joins TRBV4-2 to TRBJ2-3; D is unclear. Looked up from germline, CDR1 is LGHNA and CDR2 is YNFKEQ. The CDR3 length is 18 residues. V gave up 1 base and J gave up 2 bases, with 19 bases separating them. CDR3 in amino acids: CASSQAPTVEDLTDTQYF. CDR3 bases: TGTGCCAGCAGCCAAGCACCCACAGTGGAAGACCTCACAGATACGCAGTATTTT.

This chain uses TRBV7-2 with TRBJ1-5; 9 nucleotides agree with TRBD1. CDR1 is SGHTA and CDR2 is FQGNSA in the germline V gene. There are 14 residues in the CDR3. The V gene end was trimmed by 5 bases and the J gene end by 7 bases; junction bases not matched to a gene: 6. CDR3 protein: CASSPKGQGQPQHF. In nucleotides, the CDR3 is TGTGCCAGCAGCCCAAAGGGACAGGGCCAGCCCCAGCATTTT.

This chain connects TRBV7-2 to TRBJ2-2, with D perhaps matching TRBD2 (7 bases). V lost 2 bases and J 2 bases, leaving 21 bases between the germline ends. This CDR3 is built from 19 residues. Germline values: CDR1 SGHTA, CDR2 FQGNSA. As DNA, the CDR3 is TGTGCCAGCAGCTTAACCCACGGATTTTGGGGGGGCAACACCGGGGAGCTGTTTTTT. It specifies CASSLTHGFWGGNTGELFF.

The chain recombines TRBV9 with TRBJ1-2; 12 bases fit TRBD1. The germline V gene encodes CDR1 SGDLS and CDR2 YYNGEE. This CDR3 spans 16 amino acids. Losses at the gene ends were 0 bases for V and 6 bases for J; bases not matched to a gene: 6. The CDR3 region is CASSVGEGQGAHGYTF. CDR3 DNA: TGTGCCAGCAGCGTAGGTGAGGGACAGGGGGCCCATGGCTACACCTTC.

The chain links TRBV7-2 to TRBJ2-7; 9 bases match TRBD2. Germline CDR1 and CDR2: SGHTA and FQGNSA. The CDR3 loop spans 17 amino acids. With V trimmed by 4 bases and J by 4 bases, 14 bases remained unmatched. The CDR3 coding sequence is TGTGCCAGCAGCTCCCTTGGCGGGAGGGCCGGTGGGTACGAGCAGTACTTC. As protein: CASSSLGGRAGGYEQYF.

The chain joins TRBV9 to TRBJ2-1; a weak D match, TRBD2 (6 bases). There are 14 residues in the CDR3. Deletions cut 0 bases from V and 8 bases from J, with 12 bases between. Germline values: CDR1 SGDLS, CDR2 YYNGEE. CDR3 in amino acids: CASSVVSWDYEQFF. The CDR3, as DNA: TGTGCCAGCAGCGTAGTATCGTGGGACTATGAGCAGTTCTTC.

The chain links TRBV13 to TRBJ1-5; TRBD1 is a possible D gene (6 bases). Germline-derived CDR1 and CDR2 are PRHDT and FYEKMQ (reference sequence). The CDR3 is 14 amino acids. V was clipped by 4 bases and J by 3 bases, with 10 bases between them. CDR3 sequence reads: CASSSRDTNQPQHF. The CDR3 coding sequence is TGTGCCAGCAGCTCCCGGGACACCAATCAGCCCCAGCATTTT. Drawing the rest from reference TRBV13 and TRBJ1-5, the complete variable domain is AAGVIQSPRHLIKEKRETATLKCYPIPRHDTVYWYQQGPGQDPQFLISFYEKMQSDKGSIPDRFSAQQFSDYHSELNMSSLELGDSALYFCASSSRDTNQPQHFGDGTRLSIL.

This rearrangement joins TRBV19 to TRBJ2-3; the match to TRBD2 covers 7 bases. Germline V gene sequence: CDR1 LNHDA, CDR2 SQIVND (reference sequence). This CDR3 is 14 amino acids long. V lost 5 bases and J lost 4; bases outside the gene matches: 6. CDR3: CASSDSGISDTQYF. The CDR3 region has the DNA TGTGCCAGTAGTGACAGCGGGATCTCAGATACGCAGTATTTT.

A single count supports this clone. V is TRBV9 and J is TRBJ1-1; TRBD1 matches at 8 bases. Germline-derived CDR1 and CDR2 are SGDLS and YYNGEE. The ends lost 4 bases at V and 7 bases at J; junction bases unmatched: 9. The CDR3 spans 14 residues. This CDR3 reads CASSPRTGRNEAFF. DNA for the CDR3: TGTGCCAGCAGCCCCAGGACAGGGAGGAATGAAGCTTTCTTT.

This rearrangement joins TRBV5-4 to TRBJ2-7, with a tentative D call TRBD2 (6 bases). V lost 4 bases to trimming and J lost 5 bases, with 22 bases between them. The CDR3 is made up of 16 amino acids. Germline V CDR1 and CDR2: SGHNT, YYREEE (reference sequence). For the CDR3, the DNA is TGTGCCAGCAGCGAGGGGCGGGGCACCTTAGGGGACGAGCAGTACTTC. Its translation: CASSEGRGTLGDEQYF.

The CDR3 is CATSNEKLFF. As DNA, the CDR3 is TGTGCCACCTCCAATGAAAAACTGTTTTTT. V is TRBV7-9 and J is TRBJ1-4, with D hard to call. The CDR3 totals 10 residues. Trimming removed 10 bases at V and 5 bases at J, with 5 bases between. Germline lookup yields CDR1 SEHNR and CDR2 FQNEAQ (reference sequence).

CDR3 region: CASSLAEFLSRDTDTQYF. Written as DNA, the CDR3 is TGTGCCAGCAGCTTAGCGGAGTTTCTCTCTAGAGACACAGATACGCAGTATTTT. This chain joins TRBV13 and TRBJ2-3; the D is unclear. CDR1 and CDR2 (germline): PRHDT, FYEKMQ (reference sequence). Trimming pared 1 base from V and 2 bases from J, leaving 19 bases between. This CDR3 is built from 18 residues. Drawing the rest from reference TRBV13 and TRBJ2-3, the complete variable domain is AAGVIQSPRHLIKEKRETATLKCYPIPRHDTVYWYQQGPGQDPQFLISFYEKMQSDKGSIPDRFSAQQFSDYHSELNMSSLELGDSALYFCASSLAEFLSRDTDTQYFGPGTRLTVL.

This clone was seen a handful of times. This rearrangement joins TRBV29-1 to TRBJ2-7; 9 bases map to TRBD1. Germline V gives CDR1 SQVTM, CDR2 ANQGSEA. The CDR3 sequence is 13 residues long. CDR3 nucleotide sequence: TGCAGGGGACAGGGATCGGTTTACTACGAGCAGTACTTC. Translating gives CRGQGSVYYEQYF.

The chain has TRBV4-3 and TRBJ2-7; 9 nucleotides match TRBD1. CDR1 LGHNA and CDR2 YSLEER come from the germline V gene. With 0 bases clipped from V and 5 bases from J, the junction kept 8 bases outside the gene matches. The CDR3 spans 16 residues. CDR3 sequence reads: CASSQEGRQGDHEQYF. In nucleotides, the CDR3 is TGCGCCAGCAGCCAAGAGGGTCGACAGGGGGATCACGAGCAGTACTTC.

The chain carries TRBV28 and TRBJ2-2, with D possibly TRBD1 on 7 matching bases. The V gene lost 8 bases and the J gene lost 3 bases, with 13 bases spanning the gap. This CDR3 spans 14 amino acids. Germline values: CDR1 MDHEN, CDR2 SYDVKM. As DNA, the CDR3 is TGTGCCAGCGCGTCAGGGGGGTACACCGGGGAGCTGTTTTTT. Protein: CASASGGYTGELFF. Full variable domain (outside the CDR3, taken from reference TRBV28 and TRBJ2-2): DVKVTQSSRYLVKRTGEKVFLECVQDMDHENMFWYRQDPGLGLRLIYFSYDVKMKEKGDIPEGYSVSREKKERFSLILESASTNQTSMYLCASASGGYTGELFFGEGSRLTVL.

The chain joins TRBV19 to TRBJ1-1; no firm D call. Deletions cut 5 bases from V and 0 bases from J, with 13 bases between. Per the germline V gene, CDR1 is LNHDA and CDR2 is SQIVND (reference sequence). The CDR3 spans 15 residues. The CDR3 loop is CASSPDLRMNTEAFF. The CDR3 bases are TGTGCCAGTAGTCCCGATTTGCGGATGAACACTGAAGCTTTCTTT.